This T cell receptor beta chain was documented in a study of blood T cell repertoires in COVID-19. Background on the study: The origin of the acute and convalescent COVID-19 samples was the United States, Italy and Spain. Sample material is recorded as cDNA or gDNA derived from T cells, B-cell-depleted T cells, or PBMCs.

Sequencing used immunoSEQ multiplex PCR; TCRdb keeps in-frame clones, though not all of them. The sample includes more than 200,000 clones, about 88% of them seen just once. V shed 1 base and J shed 3 bases, with 4 bases lying between them. The CDR3 contains 13 residues. Per germline, CDR1 SGHAT and CDR2 FQNNGV. The chain has TRBV11-2 and TRBJ1-3; D unclear. Sequences were obtained from peripheral blood. This TCR was sampled from a man under 40 with active or convalescent COVID-19. This chain's CDR3 is CASSLGLGNTIYF. CDR3 nucleotide sequence: TGTGCCAGCAGCTTAGGACTTGGAAACACCATATATTTT.